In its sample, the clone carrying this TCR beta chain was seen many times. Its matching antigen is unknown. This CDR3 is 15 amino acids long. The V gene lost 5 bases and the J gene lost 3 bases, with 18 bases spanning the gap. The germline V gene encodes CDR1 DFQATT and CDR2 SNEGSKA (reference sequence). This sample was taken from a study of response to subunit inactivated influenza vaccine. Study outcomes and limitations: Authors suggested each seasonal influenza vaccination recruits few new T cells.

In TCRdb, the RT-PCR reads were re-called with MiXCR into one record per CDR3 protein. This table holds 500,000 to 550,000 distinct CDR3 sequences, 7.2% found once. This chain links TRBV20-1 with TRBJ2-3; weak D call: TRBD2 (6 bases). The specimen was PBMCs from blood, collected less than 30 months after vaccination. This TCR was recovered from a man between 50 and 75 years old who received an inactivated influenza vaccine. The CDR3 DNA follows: TGCAGTGCTCCTACGCGGGAAAGTGGGACAGATACGCAGTATTTT. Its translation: CSAPTRESGTDTQYF.